The clone carrying this TCR beta chain showed up just a few times. The target antigen is unknown. The primer mix had 60 Vbeta and 13 Jbeta primers. Generated by immunoSEQ multiplex PCR, the TCRdb table keeps only in-frame clones and is missing some. The sample shows roughly 180,000 clones, around 79% of them seen only once. The CDR3 runs 16 residues. Trimming removed 5 bases at V and 1 base at J, with 15 bases between. The V gene's germline CDR1 is SNHLY and CDR2 FYNNEI. This specimen comes from a study of cytomegalovirus exposure and HLA in healthy donors. Study results and caveats: Reported findings show TCR beta sequences accurately forecast HLA-A and HLA-B alleles in most subjects. Reports credit the classifier with highly specific, highly sensitive diagnosis of cytomegalovirus status.

The V call is TRBV2, the J call TRBJ1-5; perhaps TRBD1 as D (6 bases). Sequenced: PBMCs. This clonotype was sampled from a girl between 10 and 17 years old in good health and CMV-seropositive. The CDR3 here is CASSKGGVRSNQPQHF. CDR3 sequence (DNA): TGTGCCAGCAGTAAAGGGGGGGTCCGGAGCAATCAGCCCCAGCATTTT.